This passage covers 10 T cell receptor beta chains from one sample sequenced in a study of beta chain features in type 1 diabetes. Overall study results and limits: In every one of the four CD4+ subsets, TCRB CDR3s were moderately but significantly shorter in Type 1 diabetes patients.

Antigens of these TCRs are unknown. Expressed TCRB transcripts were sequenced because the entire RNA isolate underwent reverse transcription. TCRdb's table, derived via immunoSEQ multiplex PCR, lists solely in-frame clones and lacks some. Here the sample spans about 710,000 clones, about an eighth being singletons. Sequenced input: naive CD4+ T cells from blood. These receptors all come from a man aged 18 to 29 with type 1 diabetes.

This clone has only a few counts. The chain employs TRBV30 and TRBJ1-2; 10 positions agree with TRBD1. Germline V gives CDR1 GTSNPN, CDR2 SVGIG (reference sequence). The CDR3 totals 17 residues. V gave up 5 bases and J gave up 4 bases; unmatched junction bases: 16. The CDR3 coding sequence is TGTGCCTGGGGCGGGAAGACAGGGGGCTTCTTTCTCTATGGCTACACCTTC. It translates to CAWGGKTGGFFLYGYTF.

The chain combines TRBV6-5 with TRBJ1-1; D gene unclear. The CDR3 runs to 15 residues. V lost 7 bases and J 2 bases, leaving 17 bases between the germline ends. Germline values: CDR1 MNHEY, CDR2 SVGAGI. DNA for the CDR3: TGTGCCAGCACTAGGGCAGTCCATCTCAACACTGAAGCTTTCTTT. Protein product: CASTRAVHLNTEAFF.

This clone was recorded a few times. The CDR3 region is CAWALVGYEQYF. The DNA for the CDR3 is TGTGCCTGGGCCTTGGTGGGCTACGAGCAGTACTTC. The chain links TRBV30 to TRBJ2-7, with D unresolved. The CDR3 totals 12 residues. The V end lost 5 bases, the J end lost 3 bases, and 11 bases lay between the germline ends. Germline V gene sequence: CDR1 GTSNPN, CDR2 SVGIG (reference sequence).

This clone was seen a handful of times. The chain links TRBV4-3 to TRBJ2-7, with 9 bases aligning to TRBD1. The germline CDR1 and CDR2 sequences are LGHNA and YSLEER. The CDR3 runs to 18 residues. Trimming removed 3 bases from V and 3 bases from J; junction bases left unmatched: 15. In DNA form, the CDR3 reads TGCGCCAGCAGCCATACGACAGGGGGTAAGACCGGCTACTACGAGCAGTACTTC. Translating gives CASSHTTGGKTGYYEQYF.

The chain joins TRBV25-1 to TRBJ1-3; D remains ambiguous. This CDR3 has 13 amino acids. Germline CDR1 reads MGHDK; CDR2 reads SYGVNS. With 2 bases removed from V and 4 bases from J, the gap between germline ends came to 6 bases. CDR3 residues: CASSENNGNTIYF. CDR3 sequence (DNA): TGTGCCAGCAGTGAAAACAACGGAAACACCATATATTTT.

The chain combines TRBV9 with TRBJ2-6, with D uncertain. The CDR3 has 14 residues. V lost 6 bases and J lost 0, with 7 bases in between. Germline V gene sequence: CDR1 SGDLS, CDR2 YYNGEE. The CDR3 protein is CASKSRSGANVLTF. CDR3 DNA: TGTGCCAGCAAGTCACGCTCTGGGGCCAACGTCCTGACTTTC.

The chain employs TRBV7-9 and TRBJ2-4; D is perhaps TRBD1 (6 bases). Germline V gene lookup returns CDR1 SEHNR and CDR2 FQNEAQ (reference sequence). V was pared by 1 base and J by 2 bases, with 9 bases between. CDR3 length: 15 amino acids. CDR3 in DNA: TGTGCCAGCAGCTTAGGGACAGATTCCAAAAACATTCAGTACTTC. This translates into CASSLGTDSKNIQYF.

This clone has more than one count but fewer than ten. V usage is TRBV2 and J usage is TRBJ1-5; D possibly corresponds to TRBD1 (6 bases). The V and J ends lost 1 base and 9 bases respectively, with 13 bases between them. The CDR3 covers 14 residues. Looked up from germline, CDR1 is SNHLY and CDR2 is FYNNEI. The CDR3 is CASSEEGVPGPQHF. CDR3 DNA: TGTGCCAGCAGTGAAGAGGGGGTACCGGGGCCCCAGCATTTT. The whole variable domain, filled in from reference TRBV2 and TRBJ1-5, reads EPEVTQTPSHQVTQMGQEVILRCVPISNHLYFYWYRQILGQKVEFLVSFYNNEISEKSEIFDDQFSVERPDGSNFTLKIRSTKLEDSAMYFCASSEEGVPGPQHFGDGTRLSIL.

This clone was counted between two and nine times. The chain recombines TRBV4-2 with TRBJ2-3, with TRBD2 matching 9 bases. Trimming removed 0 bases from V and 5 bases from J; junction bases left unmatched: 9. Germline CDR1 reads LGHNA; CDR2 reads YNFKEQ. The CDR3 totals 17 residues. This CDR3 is CASSQDLRGGAGDTQYF. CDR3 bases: TGTGCCAGCAGCCAAGATCTTCGCGGGGGGGCTGGAGATACGCAGTATTTT.

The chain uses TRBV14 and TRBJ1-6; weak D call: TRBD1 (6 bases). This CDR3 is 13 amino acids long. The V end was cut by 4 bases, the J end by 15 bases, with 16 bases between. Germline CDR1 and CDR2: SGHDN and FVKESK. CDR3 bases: TGTGCCAGCAGCCCGCGGACAGCCGGGGACCTCCACTTT. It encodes CASSPRTAGDLHF.